The entry below describes one TCR beta chain. Its antigen is still unknown. Base qualities are not at hand, and no much larger clone is one base apart. Library generation was performed with PCR. The sequencer listed for this sample is Illumina HiSeq 4000. High-throughput sequencing was used to profile the CDR3 region of the TCR beta-chain in every patient. For the original study's pipeline: CDR3 differences across clinicopathological groups were used to build a classifier for discriminating distant-metastatic papillary thyroid cancer patients. The Shannon index was used to assess repertoire diversity, and the Morisita-Horn index was used to assess tumor-blood repertoire similarity. TCRdb reran the public reads through fastp at Q25 and MiXCR, keeping productive beta chains. TCRdb, not the authors, supplied the V and J calls. The sample table shows fewer than 40,000 clones, and roughly a sixth are seen once. The top ten clonotypes cover 5.5% to 7% of the sample.

The data derive from a study of metastatic and nonmetastatic thyroid tumors (dated by TCRdb to 2020 to 2022). Turning to the overall study: The researchers compared repertoires between peripheral blood samples and tumor or nodule tissue samples from patients with malignant or benign thyroid disease. The study at large found these results: In both blood and tumor samples, TCR beta diversity was reported to be significantly higher in malignant tumors than in benign nodules.

The germline V gene (reference sequence) provides CDR1 DFQATT and CDR2 SNEGSKA. Counted from cysteine to phenylalanine, this CDR3 has 14 amino acids. The CDR3 DNA has 42 bases and is translated from base 1. Compared with germline, V lacks 3 bases and J lacks 9 bases; bases without a gene match: 9. No treatment had been received by any patient before thyroid surgery. Using T-cell receptor beta sequencing, the researchers looked back retrospectively at clinical samples from patients, gathered between about 2011 and 2019. The sequence links TRBV20-1 to TRBJ2-1; 9 junctional bases match TRBD2. Sample: blood. The TCR originated in a male donor with papillary thyroid cancer or a benign thyroid nodule (not recorded which). Some clones in this sample may be carry-over from other donors' samples. This receptor carries the CDR3 CSARETSGQGEQFF. The sequenced DNA: TGCAGTGCTAGGGAAACTAGCGGGCAAGGTGAGCAGTTCTTC.